This TCR beta chain was recovered during a study of T-cell reconstitution after alpha-beta-depleted transplantation in children. This clonotype showed up just a few times. Unique molecular identifiers were used to barcode this TCRbeta library. TCRdb re-called the PCR reads with MiXCR, one entry per CDR3 protein. Of around 530,000 distinct CDR3 sequences detected, 32% appear once; the ten largest clones hold 2% to 2.5%. This CDR3 region has 15 residues. The V gene end was trimmed by 5 bases and the J gene end by 3 bases; junction bases not matched to a gene: 4. The chain recombines TRBV12-3 or TRBV12-4 with TRBJ2-3; TRBD1 aligns across 11 bases. Source: PBMCs from the stem cell graft donor, taken from the stem cell graft. This clonotype originated in a human donor who donated a stem cell graft to a child with aplastic anemia. CDR3 residues: CASSQGQGVTDTQYF. The CDR3 nucleotides read TGTGCCAGCAGTCAGGGACAGGGGGTAACAGATACGCAGTATTTT.